This T cell receptor beta chain was recovered during a study of blood T cell repertoires in COVID-19. The wider study: Some COVID-19 samples were acute and others convalescent; all came from the United States, Italy and Spain.

The length of the CDR3 is 16 residues. Original methodology: Amplification with reference gene primers provided the estimates of nucleated cell counts. TCRdb's copy holds only in-frame clones and misses some; the assay was immunoSEQ multiplex PCR. V, J and clone size reflect that table, while D and trimming were determined from the DNA. This table has 180,000 or so clones, around nine tenths appearing once. The rearrangement joins TRBV12-1 to TRBJ2-1; the table's TRBD1 call for D was not verified on the DNA. TRBV12-1 is a listed pseudogene. The receptor comes from a man between 18 and 29 years old with active or convalescent COVID-19. The sequenced sample consisted of peripheral blood. CDR3 sequence (DNA): TGTGCCAGCAGCTCCCCACCGAAAACAGGGGACAATGAGCAGTTCTTC. Residues: CASSSPPKTGDNEQFF.